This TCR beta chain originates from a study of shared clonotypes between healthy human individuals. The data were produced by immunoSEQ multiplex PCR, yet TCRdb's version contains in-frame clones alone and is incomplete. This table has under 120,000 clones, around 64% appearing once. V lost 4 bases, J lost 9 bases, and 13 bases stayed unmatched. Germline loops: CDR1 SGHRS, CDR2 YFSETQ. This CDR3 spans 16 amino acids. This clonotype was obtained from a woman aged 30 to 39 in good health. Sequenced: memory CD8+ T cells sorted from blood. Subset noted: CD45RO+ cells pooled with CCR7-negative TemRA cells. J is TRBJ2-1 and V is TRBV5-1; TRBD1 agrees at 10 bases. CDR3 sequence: CASSAHLGTGEGEQFF. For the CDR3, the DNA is TGCGCCAGCAGCGCCCATCTTGGGACAGGGGAAGGTGAGCAGTTCTTC.